This record looks at one T cell receptor beta chain sequence and its context. Antigen unknown. This sample was included in a study of radiotherapy plus CTLA-4 blockade in lung cancer. Study as a whole: Across the patients, objective responses occurred in 15% to 20%, and disease control in roughly 31%. Study-wide findings and caveats: Reportedly, early blood T cell clone dynamics best predicted response, with interferon-beta. TCR clones of tumor origin grew in blood after radiotherapy plus ipilimumab.

The repertoire was sequenced with immunoSEQ multiplex PCR; TCRdb's copy has only in-frame clones and lacks some. The sample consists of approximately 95,000 clones, 75% to 90% of them appearing once. The TCR was taken from a human donor with non-small cell lung cancer who had a partial response to radiotherapy plus ipilimumab. The sequencing here drew on peripheral blood, taken from a patient treated with radiotherapy plus ipilimumab.

CDR3 DNA sequence: TGTGCCAGCAGCTTATTGGCTAGGGGAAACAATGAGCAGTTCTTC. Its protein product is CASSLLARGNNEQFF. V and J are TRBV7-2 and TRBJ2-1; maybe TRBD1 (5 bases). V was shortened by 2 bases and J by 5 bases, with 13 bases between the two germline ends. Looked up from germline, CDR1 is SGHTA and CDR2 is FQGNSA. The CDR3 sequence is 15 residues long.